A selection of T cell receptor beta chains follows, all from one sample in a study of CD8+ T cells in alopecia areata. Produced via immunoSEQ multiplex PCR; TCRdb's table is partial and in-frame only. The data show about 210,000 clones, with 40% to 55% seen just once and around 3% held by the top ten. The sample consisted of CD4+ T cells sorted from blood, taken at approximately week 39, from a patient treated with tofacitinib. The receptors come from a human donor with alopecia areata. The CDR3 runs from the conserved cysteine through the conserved F or W. Each record gives: J gene, V gene, clone size, CDR3 length, D gene, CDR3 protein, CDR3 DNA. D genes are given only for firm matches. Size is stated for part of the rows, as once, few or many counts, or as a class when the clone is expanded.

J: TRBJ1-2; V: TRBV5-1; size: NA; length: 14; D: NA; CDR3: CASSPTVINYGYTF; DNA: TGCGCCAGCAGCCCGACAGTGATTAACTATGGCTACACCTTC
J: TRBJ2-7; V: TRBV19; size: few; length: 14; D: NA; CDR3: CASSPGHFSYEQYF; DNA: TGTGCCAGTAGTCCCGGACATTTCTCCTACGAGCAGTACTTC
J: TRBJ2-4; V: TRBV28; size: NA; length: 15; D: NA; CDR3: CASRGTGSGKNIQYF; DNA: TGTGCCAGCAGGGGTACGGGGTCCGGCAAAAACATTCAGTACTTC
J: TRBJ1-1; V: TRBV9; size: few; length: 13; D: NA; CDR3: CASSYGPNTEAFF; DNA: TGTGCCAGCAGTTACGGACCGAACACTGAAGCTTTCTTT
J: TRBJ1-2; V: TRBV2; size: NA; length: 12; D: NA; CDR3: CASSGRSYGYTF; DNA: TGTGCCAGCAGCGGACGGTCGTATGGCTACACCTTC
J: TRBJ2-7; V: TRBV28; size: few; length: 11; D: NA; CDR3: CASGGRGGPYF; DNA: TGTGCCAGCGGCGGGCGAGGCGGTCCGTACTTC
J: TRBJ2-1; V: TRBV10-3; size: few; length: 15; D: TRBD2; CDR3: CAIRAGTSANNEQFF; DNA: TGTGCCATCAGGGCCGGGACTAGCGCTAACAATGAGCAGTTCTTC
J: TRBJ1-1; V: TRBV29-1; size: NA; length: 12; D: NA; CDR3: CSVEDRNTEAFF; DNA: TGCAGCGTTGAAGATAGGAACACTGAAGCTTTCTTT
J: TRBJ2-1; V: TRBV29-1; size: few; length: 12; D: TRBD2; CDR3: CSVVAGLNEQFF; DNA: TGCAGCGTTGTAGCGGGACTTAATGAGCAGTTCTTC
J: TRBJ2-7; V: TRBV7-8; size: NA; length: 16; D: TRBD1; CDR3: CASSNAGQGHSGEQYF; DNA: TGTGCCAGCAGCAACGCGGGACAGGGGCATTCAGGCGAGCAGTACTTC
J: TRBJ2-1; V: TRBV30; size: NA; length: 13; D: TRBD1; CDR3: CALRTGWNNEQFF; DNA: TGTGCCTTACGGACAGGGTGGAACAATGAGCAGTTCTTC
J: TRBJ2-2; V: TRBV9; size: NA; length: 14; D: NA; CDR3: CASSVGAGTGELFF; DNA: TGTGCCAGCAGCGTAGGGGCGGGCACCGGGGAGCTGTTTTTT
J: TRBJ2-6; V: TRBV19; size: few; length: 14; D: TRBD1; CDR3: CASSIGTALVVLTF; DNA: TGTGCCAGTAGTATCGGGACAGCACTTGTCGTCCTGACTTTC
J: TRBJ2-7; V: TRBV28; size: NA; length: 12; D: NA; CDR3: CASSLPSYEQYF; DNA: TGTGCCAGCAGTTTACCGTCGTACGAGCAGTACTTC
J: TRBJ2-1; V: TRBV6-6; size: few; length: 12; D: NA; CDR3: CASSYLINEQFF; DNA: TGTGCCAGCAGTTACTTGATTAATGAGCAGTTCTTC
J: TRBJ2-2; V: TRBV6-6; size: once; length: 11; D: NA; CDR3: CASSLAGELFF; DNA: TGTGCCAGCAGCCTAGCCGGGGAGCTGTTTTTT
J: TRBJ2-7; V: TRBV4-1; size: NA; length: 16; D: TRBD2; CDR3: CASSQFVAGVTYEQYF; DNA: TGCGCCAGCAGCCAGTTTGTAGCGGGAGTAACCTACGAGCAGTACTTC
J: TRBJ2-5; V: TRBV5-1; size: NA; length: 11; D: NA; CDR3: CASSIQETQYF; DNA: TGCGCCAGCAGCATCCAAGAGACCCAGTACTTC
J: TRBJ2-5; V: TRBV10-3; size: many; length: 15; D: NA; CDR3: CAISEGGGGEETQYF; DNA: TGTGCCATCAGTGAGGGAGGGGGAGGCGAAGAGACCCAGTACTTC
J: TRBJ2-7; V: TRBV7-2; size: NA; length: 13; D: TRBD1; CDR3: CASSLWPGGEQYF; DNA: TGTGCCAGCAGCTTATGGCCAGGGGGTGAGCAGTACTTC
J: TRBJ2-7; V: TRBV18; size: NA; length: 16; D: NA; CDR3: CASSPGGQGGNHEQYF; DNA: TGTGCCAGCTCACCAGGAGGGCAGGGGGGAAACCACGAGCAGTACTTC
J: TRBJ2-3; V: TRBV29-1; size: NA; length: 16; D: NA; CDR3: CSVEDPRAGTTDTQYF; DNA: TGCAGCGTTGAAGATCCCCGGGCTGGGACCACAGATACGCAGTATTTT
J: TRBJ1-5; V: TRBV7-8; size: NA; length: 16; D: NA; CDR3: CASSLYDIGGISPQHF; DNA: TGTGCCAGCAGCTTATACGACATAGGAGGTATCTCGCCCCAGCATTTT
J: TRBJ2-1; V: TRBV18; size: NA; length: 16; D: NA; CDR3: CASSPPVSPSYNEQFF; DNA: TGTGCCAGCTCACCCCCGGTTTCGCCGTCCTACAATGAGCAGTTCTTC
J: TRBJ2-1; V: TRBV5-1; size: few; length: 14; D: TRBD1; CDR3: CASSLPTGYNEQFF; DNA: TGCGCCAGCAGCTTACCGACAGGGTACAATGAGCAGTTCTTC
J: TRBJ2-3; V: TRBV7-9; size: NA; length: 16; D: NA; CDR3: CASSLAGRTHTDTQYF; DNA: TGTGCCAGCAGCTTAGCCGGCAGAACACACACAGATACGCAGTATTTT
J: TRBJ2-6; V: TRBV4-2; size: NA; length: 19; D: TRBD1; CDR3: CASSHAGGQGSTGANVLTF; DNA: TGTGCCAGCAGCCACGCCGGGGGACAGGGTAGTACTGGGGCCAACGTCCTGACTTTC
J: TRBJ2-3; V: TRBV27; size: NA; length: 14; D: NA; CDR3: CASSPRPSTDTQYF; DNA: TGTGCCAGCAGTCCCCGTCCTAGCACAGATACGCAGTATTTT
J: TRBJ2-5; V: TRBV19; size: few; length: 14; D: TRBD2; CDR3: CASSRREGPETQYF; DNA: TGTGCCAGTAGTAGGCGGGAGGGCCCGGAGACCCAGTACTTC
J: TRBJ2-6; V: TRBV5-1; size: NA; length: 15; D: NA; CDR3: CASSLSEPGANVLTF; DNA: TGCGCCAGCAGCTTGTCCGAACCTGGGGCCAACGTCCTGACTTTC
J: TRBJ2-7; V: TRBV2; size: few; length: 15; D: TRBD2; CDR3: CASSEVSSGSIEQYF; DNA: TGTGCCAGCAGTGAAGTGAGTAGCGGGAGTATCGAGCAGTACTTC
J: TRBJ2-7; V: TRBV4-1; size: NA; length: 16; D: TRBD2; CDR3: CASSQDRTSGRYEQYF; DNA: TGCGCCAGCAGCCAAGATAGGACTAGCGGGAGGTACGAGCAGTACTTC
J: TRBJ2-3; V: TRBV28; size: once; length: 17; D: TRBD2; CDR3: CASSPSGLAGGADTQYF; DNA: TGTGCCAGCAGTCCCTCCGGCCTAGCGGGAGGTGCAGATACGCAGTATTTT
J: TRBJ2-1; V: TRBV29-1; size: many; length: 15; D: TRBD2; CDR3: CSGEITSGGPNEQFF; DNA: TGCAGCGGCGAGATAACTAGCGGGGGCCCGAATGAGCAGTTCTTC
J: TRBJ2-1; V: TRBV7-2; size: NA; length: 15; D: TRBD2; CDR3: CASSADGRYYNEQFF; DNA: TGTGCCAGCAGCGCAGACGGGAGGTATTACAATGAGCAGTTCTTC
J: TRBJ2-1; V: TRBV5-1; size: NA; length: 14; D: NA; CDR3: CASSRGDSHNEQFF; DNA: TGCGCCAGCAGCCGAGGGGACTCTCACAATGAGCAGTTCTTC
J: TRBJ2-1; V: TRBV7-2; size: NA; length: 12; D: NA; CDR3: CASSFGIVEQFF; DNA: TGTGCCAGCAGCTTCGGCATAGTCGAGCAGTTCTTC
J: TRBJ2-4; V: TRBV15; size: few; length: 17; D: NA; CDR3: CATSREHGSPSKNIQYF; DNA: TGTGCCACCAGCAGAGAACACGGGAGTCCGTCCAAAAACATTCAGTACTTC
J: TRBJ2-5; V: TRBV6-6; size: once; length: 14; D: NA; CDR3: CASSYSTLAKTQYF; DNA: TGTGCCAGCAGTTATTCGACCCTAGCGAAGACCCAGTACTTC
J: TRBJ2-3; V: TRBV7-9; size: once; length: 15; D: NA; CDR3: CASSPGTSGTDTQYF; DNA: TGTGCCAGCAGCCCTGGGACGTCGGGGACAGATACGCAGTATTTT
J: TRBJ2-7; V: TRBV5-1; size: few; length: 15; D: NA; CDR3: CASSLGHPGPYEQYF; DNA: TGCGCCAGCAGCTTGGGGCACCCGGGGCCCTACGAGCAGTACTTC
J: TRBJ2-3; V: TRBV27; size: few; length: 16; D: TRBD1; CDR3: CASSGYRGGSTDTQYF; DNA: TGTGCCAGCAGTGGCTACAGGGGCGGGAGCACAGATACGCAGTATTTT
J: TRBJ2-5; V: TRBV10-3; size: NA; length: 16; D: NA; CDR3: CAISESGRTTKETQYF; DNA: TGTGCCATCAGTGAGTCGGGACGGACAACCAAGGAGACCCAGTACTTC
J: TRBJ1-5; V: TRBV30; size: NA; length: 13; D: NA; CDR3: CAWSGSTNQPQHF; DNA: TGTGCCTGGAGTGGCAGCACAAATCAGCCCCAGCATTTT
J: TRBJ1-2; V: TRBV6-5; size: many; length: 13; D: NA; CDR3: CASSPTGFNGYTF; DNA: TGTGCCAGCAGTCCGACAGGTTTTAATGGCTACACCTTC
J: TRBJ2-6; V: TRBV5-1; size: few; length: 18; D: NA; CDR3: CASSLGGPGASGANVLTF; DNA: TGCGCCAGCAGCTTGGGTGGACCTGGGGCCTCTGGGGCCAACGTCCTGACTTTC
J: TRBJ2-2; V: TRBV29-1; size: few; length: 14; D: TRBD1; CDR3: CSVKGQGYTGELFF; DNA: TGCAGCGTAAAAGGACAGGGGTACACCGGGGAGCTGTTTTTT
J: TRBJ1-5; V: TRBV29-1; size: NA; length: 13; D: TRBD1; CDR3: CSVRTGGNQPQHF; DNA: TGCAGCGTCAGGACAGGGGGCAATCAGCCCCAGCATTTT
J: TRBJ2-4; V: TRBV28; size: NA; length: 14; D: NA; CDR3: CASSPTGQKNIQYF; DNA: TGTGCCAGCAGCCCGACCGGACAGAAAAACATTCAGTACTTC
J: TRBJ2-1; V: TRBV14; size: NA; length: 15; D: NA; CDR3: CASSQESAGWNEQFF; DNA: TGTGCCAGCAGCCAAGAGTCGGCAGGGTGGAATGAGCAGTTCTTC
J: TRBJ2-7; V: TRBV19; size: few; length: 15; D: TRBD1; CDR3: CASTAGRDRVREQYF; DNA: TGTGCCAGTACCGCAGGAAGGGACAGGGTACGCGAGCAGTACTTC
J: TRBJ2-1; V: TRBV4-2; size: NA; length: 12; D: NA; CDR3: CASSPNRRGQFF; DNA: TGTGCCAGCAGCCCGAATAGGAGGGGGCAGTTCTTC
J: TRBJ2-3; V: TRBV20-1; size: NA; length: 10; D: NA; CDR3: CSVSGNTQYF; DNA: TGCAGCGTTAGCGGTAATACGCAGTATTTT
J: TRBJ2-1; V: TRBV30; size: few; length: 17; D: NA; CDR3: CAWSRRTVGAPYNEQFF; DNA: TGTGCCTGGAGTCGGAGAACGGTGGGAGCCCCCTACAATGAGCAGTTCTTC
J: TRBJ2-1; V: TRBV29-1; size: few; length: 14; D: TRBD1; CDR3: CSVGGTGRYNEQFF; DNA: TGCAGCGTTGGGGGGACAGGACGGTATAATGAGCAGTTCTTC
J: TRBJ1-2; V: TRBV7-2; size: few; length: 13; D: NA; CDR3: CASSLYRVDGYTF; DNA: TGTGCCAGCAGCTTATACAGGGTCGATGGCTACACCTTC